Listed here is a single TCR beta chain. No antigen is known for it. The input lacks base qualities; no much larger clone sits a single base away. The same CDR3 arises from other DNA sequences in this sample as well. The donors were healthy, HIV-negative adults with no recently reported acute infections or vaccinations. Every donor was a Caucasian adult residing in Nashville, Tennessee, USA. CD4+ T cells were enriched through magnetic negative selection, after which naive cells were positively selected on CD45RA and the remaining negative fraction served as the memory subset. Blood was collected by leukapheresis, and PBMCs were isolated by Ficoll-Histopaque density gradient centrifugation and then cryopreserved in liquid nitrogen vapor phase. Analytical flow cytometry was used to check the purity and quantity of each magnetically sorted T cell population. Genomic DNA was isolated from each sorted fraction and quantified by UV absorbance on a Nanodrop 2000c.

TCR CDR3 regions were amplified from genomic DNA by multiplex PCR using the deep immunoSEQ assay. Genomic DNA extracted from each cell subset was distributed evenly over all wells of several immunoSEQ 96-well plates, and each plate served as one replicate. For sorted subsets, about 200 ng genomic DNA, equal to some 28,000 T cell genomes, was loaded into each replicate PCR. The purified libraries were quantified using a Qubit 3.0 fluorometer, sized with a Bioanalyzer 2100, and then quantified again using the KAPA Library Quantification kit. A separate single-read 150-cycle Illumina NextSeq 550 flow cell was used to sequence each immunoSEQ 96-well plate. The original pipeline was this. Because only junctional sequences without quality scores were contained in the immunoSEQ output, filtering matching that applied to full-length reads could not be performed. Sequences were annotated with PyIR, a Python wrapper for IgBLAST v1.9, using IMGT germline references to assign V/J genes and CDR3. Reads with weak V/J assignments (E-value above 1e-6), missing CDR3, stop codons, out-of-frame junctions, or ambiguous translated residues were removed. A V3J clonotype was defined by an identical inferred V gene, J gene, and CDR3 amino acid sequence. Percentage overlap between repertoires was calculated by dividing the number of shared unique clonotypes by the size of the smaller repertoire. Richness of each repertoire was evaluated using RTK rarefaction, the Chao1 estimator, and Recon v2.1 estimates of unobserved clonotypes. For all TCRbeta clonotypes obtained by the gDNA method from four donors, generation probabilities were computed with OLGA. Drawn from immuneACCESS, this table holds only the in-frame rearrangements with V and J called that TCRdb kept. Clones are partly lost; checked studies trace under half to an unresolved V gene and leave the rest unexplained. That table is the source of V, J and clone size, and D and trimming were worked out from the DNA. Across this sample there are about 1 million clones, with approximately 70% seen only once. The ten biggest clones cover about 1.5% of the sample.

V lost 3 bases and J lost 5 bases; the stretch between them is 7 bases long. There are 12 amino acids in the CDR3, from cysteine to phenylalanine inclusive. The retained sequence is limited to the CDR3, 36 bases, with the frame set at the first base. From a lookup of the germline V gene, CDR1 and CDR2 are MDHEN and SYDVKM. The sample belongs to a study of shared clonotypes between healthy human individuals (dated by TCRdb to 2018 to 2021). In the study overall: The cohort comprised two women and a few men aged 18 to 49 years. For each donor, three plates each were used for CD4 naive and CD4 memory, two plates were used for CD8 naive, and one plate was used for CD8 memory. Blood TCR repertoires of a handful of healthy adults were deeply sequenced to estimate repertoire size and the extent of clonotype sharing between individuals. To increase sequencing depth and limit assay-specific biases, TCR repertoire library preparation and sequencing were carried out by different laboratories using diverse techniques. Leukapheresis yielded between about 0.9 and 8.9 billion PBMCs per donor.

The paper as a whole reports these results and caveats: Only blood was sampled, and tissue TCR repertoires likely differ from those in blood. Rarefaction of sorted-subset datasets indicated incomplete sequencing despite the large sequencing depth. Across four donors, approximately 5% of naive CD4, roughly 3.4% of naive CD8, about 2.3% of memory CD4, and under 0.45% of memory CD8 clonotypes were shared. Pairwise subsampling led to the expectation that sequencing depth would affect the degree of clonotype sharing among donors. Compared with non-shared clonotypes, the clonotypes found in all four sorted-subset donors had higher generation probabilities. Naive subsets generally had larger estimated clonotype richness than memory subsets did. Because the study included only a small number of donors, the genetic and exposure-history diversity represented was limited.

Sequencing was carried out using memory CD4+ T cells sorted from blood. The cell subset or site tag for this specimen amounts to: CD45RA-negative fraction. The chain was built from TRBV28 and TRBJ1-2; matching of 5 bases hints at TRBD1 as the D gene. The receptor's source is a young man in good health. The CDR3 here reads CASSFGGYGYTF. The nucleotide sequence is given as TGTGCCAGCAGTTTTGGGGGTTATGGCTACACCTTC.